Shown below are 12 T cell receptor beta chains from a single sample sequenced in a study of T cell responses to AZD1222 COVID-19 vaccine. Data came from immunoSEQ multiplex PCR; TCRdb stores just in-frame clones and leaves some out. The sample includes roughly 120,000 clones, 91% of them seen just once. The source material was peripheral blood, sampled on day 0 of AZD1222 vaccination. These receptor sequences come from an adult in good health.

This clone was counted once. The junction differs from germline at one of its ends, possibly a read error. CDR3 region: CASRAGRYSEQFF. The CDR3 DNA reads as TGTGCCAGCAGAGCGGGAAGGTACAGTGAGCAGTTCTTC. This rearrangement joins TRBV6-5 to TRBJ2-1; TRBD2 agrees at 7 bases. This CDR3 comprises 13 residues. Germline assignment: CDR1 MNHEY and CDR2 SVGAGI.

CDR3 nucleotide sequence: TGTGCCAGCAGTGAACTCGGACAGGGGATCGCCTACGAGCAGTACTTC. Protein: CASSELGQGIAYEQYF. The rearrangement links TRBV25-1 to TRBJ2-7, with 9 positions matching TRBD1. The germline V gene encodes CDR1 MGHDK and CDR2 SYGVNS. The CDR3 consists of 16 residues. Trimming took 2 bases from V and 2 from J; bases not matched to a gene: 7.

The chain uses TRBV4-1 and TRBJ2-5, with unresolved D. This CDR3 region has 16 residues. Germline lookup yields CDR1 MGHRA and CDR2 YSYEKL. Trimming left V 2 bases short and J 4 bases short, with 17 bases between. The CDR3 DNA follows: TGCGCCAGCAGCCAACCTCGGGTTGGGGTTCGAGAGACCCAGTACTTC. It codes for CASSQPRVGVRETQYF.

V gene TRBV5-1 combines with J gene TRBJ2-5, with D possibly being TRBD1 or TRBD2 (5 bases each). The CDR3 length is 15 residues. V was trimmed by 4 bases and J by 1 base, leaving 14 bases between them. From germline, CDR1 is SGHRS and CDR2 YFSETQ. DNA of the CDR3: TGCGCCAGCAGCCCAACCGGGGCCCTCCAAGAGACCCAGTACTTC. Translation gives CASSPTGALQETQYF.

This CDR3 is CSASLGGALNQPQHF. The CDR3 region has the DNA TGCAGTGCTAGTCTGGGGGGGGCTTTGAATCAGCCCCAGCATTTT. The chain recombines TRBV20-1 with TRBJ1-5; possible D gene TRBD1, 6 bases. V was cut by 3 bases and J by 4 bases, with 16 bases left in between. The CDR3 loop spans 15 amino acids. CDR1 and CDR2 (germline): DFQATT, SNEGSKA (reference sequence).

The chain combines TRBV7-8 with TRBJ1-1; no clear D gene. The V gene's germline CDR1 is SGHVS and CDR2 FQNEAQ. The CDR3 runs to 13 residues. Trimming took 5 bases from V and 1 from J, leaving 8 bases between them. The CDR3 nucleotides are TGTGCCAGCAGCCAAGCACGGAACACTGAAGCTTTCTTT. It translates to CASSQARNTEAFF. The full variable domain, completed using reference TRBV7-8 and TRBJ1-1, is GAGVSQSPRYKVAKRGQDVALRCDPISGHVSLFWYQQALGQGPEFLTYFQNEAQLDKSGLPSDRFFAERPEGSVSTLKIQRTQQEDSAVYLCASSQARNTEAFFGQGTRLTVV.

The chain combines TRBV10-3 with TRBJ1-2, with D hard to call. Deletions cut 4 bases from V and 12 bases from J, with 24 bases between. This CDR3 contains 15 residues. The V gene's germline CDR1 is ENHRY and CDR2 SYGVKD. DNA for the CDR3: TGTGCCATCAGTGCAGGTGGCAGCCTTACCCAAGATCACACCTTC. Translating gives CAISAGGSLTQDHTF.

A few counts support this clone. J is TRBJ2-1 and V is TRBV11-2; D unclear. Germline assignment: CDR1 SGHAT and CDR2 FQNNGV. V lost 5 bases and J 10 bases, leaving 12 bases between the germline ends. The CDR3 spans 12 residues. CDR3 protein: CASSPRTLEQFF. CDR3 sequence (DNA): TGTGCCAGCAGCCCCCGGACCCTAGAGCAGTTCTTC.

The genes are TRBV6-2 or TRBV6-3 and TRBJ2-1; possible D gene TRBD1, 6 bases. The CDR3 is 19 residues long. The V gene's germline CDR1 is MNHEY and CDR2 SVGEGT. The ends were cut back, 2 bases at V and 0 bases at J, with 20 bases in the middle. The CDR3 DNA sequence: TGTGCCAGCAGTTACGACAGGCAGGGCCATCTGAGCTCCTACAATGAGCAGTTCTTC. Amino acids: CASSYDRQGHLSSYNEQFF.

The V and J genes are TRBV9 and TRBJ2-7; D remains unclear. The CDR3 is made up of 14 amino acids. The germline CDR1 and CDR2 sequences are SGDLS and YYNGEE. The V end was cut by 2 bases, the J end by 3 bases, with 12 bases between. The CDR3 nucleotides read TGTGCCAGCAGCGTTGACTCGGAACTCTACGAGCAGTACTTC. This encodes CASSVDSELYEQYF.

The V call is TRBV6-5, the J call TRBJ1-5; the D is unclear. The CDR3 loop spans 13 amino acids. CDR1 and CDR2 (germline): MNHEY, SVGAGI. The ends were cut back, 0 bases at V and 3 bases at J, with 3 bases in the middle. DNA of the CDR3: TGTGCCAGCAGTTACTCGTCCAATCAGCCCCAGCATTTT. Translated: CASSYSSNQPQHF.

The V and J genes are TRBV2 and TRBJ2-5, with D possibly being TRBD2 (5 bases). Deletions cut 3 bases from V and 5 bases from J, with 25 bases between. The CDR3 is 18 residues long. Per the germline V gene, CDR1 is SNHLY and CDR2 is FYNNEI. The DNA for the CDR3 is TGTGCCAGCAGTGAGAGGAGAGAAACTAGGTCCCCAGAGGAGACCCAGTACTTC. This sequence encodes CASSERRETRSPEETQYF.